One sample yielded the 11 T cell receptor beta chains listed below, sequenced in a study of blood T cell repertoires in COVID-19. Profiled with immunoSEQ multiplex PCR; TCRdb holds only in-frame clones, not every one. The repertoire holds just under 65,000 clones, with over 70% as singletons. Sequenced sample: peripheral blood. These receptors all stem from a human donor in a cohort sampled during active COVID-19.

V usage is TRBV4-1 and J usage is TRBJ2-1; possibly TRBD1 for D (5 bases). Per the germline V gene, CDR1 is MGHRA and CDR2 is YSYEKL. CDR3 length: 18 amino acids. The ends were cut back, 4 bases at V and 0 bases at J, with 19 bases in the middle. CDR3 in amino acids: CASSPRKPNRSSYNEQFF. DNA of the CDR3: TGCGCCAGCAGCCCCCGGAAACCCAACAGGAGCTCCTACAATGAGCAGTTCTTC.

The chain joins TRBV5-5 to TRBJ1-2; 8 nucleotides match TRBD1. Per germline, CDR1 SGHKS and CDR2 YYEKEE (reference sequence). This CDR3 is 13 amino acids long. Trimming took 3 bases from V and 6 from J; bases not matched to a gene: 4. The CDR3 DNA reads TGTGCCAGCAGCTATCAGGGGGCGAATGGCTACACCTTC. Translating it yields CASSYQGANGYTF.

V gene TRBV6-6 combines with J gene TRBJ2-5; TRBD2 agrees at 10 bases. The CDR3 is 16 residues long. V gave up 2 bases and J gave up 3 bases; unmatched junction bases: 6. Germline V gene data show CDR1 as MNHNY and CDR2 as SVGAGI (reference sequence). CDR3 coding DNA: TGTGCCAGCAGTTACCCCCGGACTAGCGGAAAAGAGACCCAGTACTTC. Amino acids: CASSYPRTSGKETQYF.

The V and J genes are TRBV30 and TRBJ2-1, with 7 positions matching TRBD2. V shed 4 bases and J 7 bases; nucleotides not matched to a gene: 7. Germline V gives CDR1 GTSNPN, CDR2 SVGIG (reference sequence). This CDR3 is built from 13 residues. CDR3 DNA sequence: TGTGCCTGGACCTTCGGAGCGGGGAATGAGCAGTTCTTC. Its translation: CAWTFGAGNEQFF.

The chain is built from TRBV21-1 and TRBJ2-7; the table's D gene call, TRBD1, was not cross checked with the DNA. TRBV21-1 is described as a pseudogene. The CDR3 has 17 residues. CDR3 sequence (DNA): TGTGCCAGCCAAAAGACAGGGGGCCAGGGGGGTCCCTACGAGCAGTACTTC. Its translation is CASQKTGGQGGPYEQYF.

V is TRBV20-1 and J is TRBJ2-3, with 13 bases aligning to TRBD2. CDR1 and CDR2 from the germline V gene are DFQATT and SNEGSKA (reference sequence). This CDR3 is built from 16 residues. J gave up 3 bases and V 3 bases, and 6 bases lay outside the gene matches. Here the CDR3 DNA reads TGCAGTGCTAGTCCGACTAGCGGGGGGAGTACAGATACGCAGTATTTT. It specifies CSASPTSGGSTDTQYF.

The CDR3 sequence: CASSHDRGGYTF. The CDR3 DNA is TGTGCCAGCAGCCACGACAGGGGTGGCTACACCTTC. This rearrangement joins TRBV2 to TRBJ1-2; 8 bases map to TRBD1. The CDR3 contains 12 residues. Germline CDR1 SNHLY, CDR2 FYNNEI. With V trimmed by 6 bases and J by 7 bases, 4 bases remained unmatched.

The chain carries TRBV7-3 and TRBJ2-3, with 7 bases fitting TRBD2. The CDR3 length is 13 residues. Losses at the gene ends were 6 bases for V and 0 bases for J; bases not matched to a gene: 0. CDR1 and CDR2 from the germline V gene are SGHTA and FQGTGA. CDR3 in amino acids: CASRGGSTDTQYF. Here the CDR3 DNA reads TGTGCCAGCAGGGGAGGGAGCACAGATACGCAGTATTTT.

The V call is TRBV27, the J call TRBJ2-3; 8 positions agree with TRBD1. J was trimmed by 3 bases and V by 5 bases; bases with no gene match: 7. Germline V gives CDR1 MNHEY, CDR2 SMNVEV (reference sequence). This CDR3 has 15 amino acids. CDR3 in amino acids: CASSPDRVGTDTQYF. CDR3 in DNA: TGTGCCAGCAGTCCGGACAGGGTGGGGACAGATACGCAGTATTTT.

The CDR3 protein is CASSDTGTSGYNEQFF. CDR3 nucleotide sequence: TGCGCCAGCAGTGACACCGGGACTAGCGGTTACAATGAGCAGTTCTTC. The V gene is TRBV10-1, the J gene TRBJ2-1; 11 bases fit TRBD2. Trimming took 3 bases from V and 4 from J; bases not matched to a gene: 5. The CDR3 has 16 amino acids. The germline gives CDR1 WNHNN, CDR2 SYGVQD (reference sequence).

J is TRBJ2-3 and V is TRBV6-1; 9 nucleotides line up with TRBD2. V lost 2 bases, J lost 5 bases, and 11 bases stayed unmatched. There are 17 residues in the CDR3. The V gene's germline CDR1 is MNHNS and CDR2 SASEGT. The CDR3: CASSEPPLAGRGDTQYF. The CDR3 DNA reads as TGTGCCAGCAGTGAACCCCCCCTAGCGGGGAGGGGAGATACGCAGTATTTT.